This TCR beta chain was recorded in a study of metastatic and nonmetastatic thyroid tumors. Study information: Blood and tumor or nodule tissue repertoires from malignant and benign thyroid patients were compared.

As originally analysed: What underpinned the distant-metastasis classifier for papillary thyroid cancer was the set of CDR3 differences across clinicopathological groups. TCRdb called clones again from the PCR reads with MiXCR. TCRdb's processing, not the authors', yielded these V and J calls. The sample shows approximately 17,000 clones, around a quarter of them seen only once. Points on this clone: Its target is not known.

The entire patient cohort was treatment-naive prior to thyroid surgery. Findings and limits, study-wide: Significantly greater TCR beta diversity was reportedly found in malignant thyroid tumors than in benign nodules (in blood and tumor).

The V gene's germline CDR1 is LGHNA and CDR2 YNFKEQ. The junction had 6 bases not matched to a gene; V was cut back by 2 bases and J by 5 bases. The CDR3 extends over 16 amino acids. The sequenced material came from adjacent normal tissue. This TCR came from a female donor with papillary thyroid cancer or a benign thyroid nodule (not recorded which). Some clones in this sample may be carry-over from other donors' samples. The V call is TRBV4-2, the J call TRBJ2-1, with 10 bases lining up with TRBD2. The chain's CDR3 is CASSQSGRAGNNEQFF. The CDR3 nucleotides are TGTGCCAGCAGCCAAAGCGGGAGGGCCGGTAACAATGAGCAGTTCTTC.